This T cell receptor (beta chain) derives from a study of OX40 agonist ivuxolimab in advanced cancers. Study at large: Six ivuxolimab dose levels, 0.01 to 10 mg/kg, were given intravenously every 2 weeks.

Study results and caveats: In a subset of nonresponders, normalized T-cell clonal expansion was also low.

Remarks on this clone: Its antigen is still unknown.

Samples were taken at baseline and on day 1 of cycles 4 and 7. Trimming stripped 4 bases from V and 0 bases from J, with 10 bases between. There are 15 residues in the CDR3. Per germline, CDR1 SGHDT and CDR2 YYEEEE. Using immunoSEQ multiplex PCR, the repertoire was profiled, and TCRdb retains in-frame clones only, with some absent. The table includes approximately 70,000 clones, approximately 84% detected once. The sequence was collected from an adult with an advanced solid tumor such as melanoma, head and neck, liver or kidney cancer. The specimen was CD4+ or CD8+ T cells sorted from blood, collected in a trial of the OX40 agonist ivuxolimab. The rearrangement links TRBV5-6 to TRBJ2-2; no firm D call. This CDR3 is CASSVSEPNTGELFF. The CDR3 DNA follows: TGTGCCAGCAGCGTCAGTGAACCGAACACCGGGGAGCTGTTTTTT.